Shown below are 29 T cell receptor beta chains from a single sample sequenced in a study of blood T cell repertoires in COVID-19 (dated by TCRdb to 2020 to 2021). Library preparation used the immunoSEQ multiplex PCR assay. TCRdb retrieved this table from immuneACCESS and kept in-frame rearrangements only. Not all clones are present; in checked studies, unresolved V genes account for under half, and no reason is known for the remainder. The sample profile shows around 110,000 clones; roughly 80% of them were found once. The leading ten clones occupy 2% to 2.5% of the sample. Sequencing was performed on peripheral blood. The receptors were sampled from a man younger than 45 with acute or convalescent COVID-19.

J is TRBJ2-3 and V is TRBV3-1 (or the pseudogene TRBV3-2); no clear D gene. The germline V gene encodes CDR1 LGHDT and CDR2 YNNKEL (reference sequence). CDR3 length equals 20 residues. Trimming left V 1 base short and J 1 base short, with 24 bases between. The CDR3 region is CASSQVGLGFIPARTDTQYF. The CDR3 DNA sequence: TGTGCCAGCAGCCAAGTGGGCTTGGGCTTCATTCCCGCTCGCACAGATACGCAGTATTTT.

The chain combines TRBV6-1 with TRBJ1-1; possible D gene TRBD1, 5 bases. This CDR3 contains 15 residues. V lost 0 bases to trimming and J lost 2 bases, with 10 bases between them. Germline V CDR1 and CDR2: MNHNS, SASEGT. The CDR3 loop reads CASSEASDSNTEAFF. The CDR3 DNA reads TGTGCCAGCAGTGAAGCGTCCGACAGCAACACTGAAGCTTTCTTT.

This chain uses TRBV5-1 with TRBJ2-2, with 9 nucleotides matching TRBD1. The CDR3 spans 18 residues. The V gene end was trimmed by 0 bases and the J gene end by 1 base; junction bases not matched to a gene: 7. Germline CDR1 is SGHRS and CDR2 is YFSETQ. The CDR3 DNA reads as TGCGCCAGCAGCTTGGAGGGACAGGGTAGGAAGAACACCGGGGAGCTGTTTTTT. Its protein product is CASSLEGQGRKNTGELFF. Variable domain in full (rest from reference TRBV5-1 and TRBJ2-2): KAGVTQTPRYLIKTRGQQVTLSCSPISGHRSVSWYQQTPGQGLQFLFEYFSETQRNKGNFPGRFSGRQFSNSRSEMNVSTLELGDSALYLCASSLEGQGRKNTGELFFGEGSRLTVL.

The chain uses TRBV2 and TRBJ2-7; 7 bases line up with TRBD1. V was pared by 3 bases and J by 2 bases, with 4 bases of the junction left unmatched. Germline-derived CDR1 and CDR2 are SNHLY and FYNNEI. The CDR3 consists of 14 residues. CDR3 coding DNA: TGTGCCAGCAGTGAGTACAGGGGACCCTACGAGCAGTACTTC. Translation gives CASSEYRGPYEQYF.

The rearrangement links TRBV20-1 to TRBJ1-3; TRBD1 might be the D (6 bases). The CDR3 has 15 amino acids. Germline V gene sequence: CDR1 DFQATT, CDR2 SNEGSKA (reference sequence). Trimming shortened V by 3 bases and J by 4 bases, and 16 bases separated the two germline ends. The CDR3 DNA sequence: TGCAGTGCTAGTGGGGCCAGGGGAGGGGGAAACACCATATATTTT. It translates to CSASGARGGGNTIYF.

The chain combines TRBV6-1 with TRBJ2-3; 9 positions agree with TRBD2. CDR3 length equals 16 residues. CDR1 is MNHNS, CDR2 SASEGT, per germline. The V gene end was trimmed by 0 bases and the J gene end by 3 bases; junction bases not matched to a gene: 4. As DNA, the CDR3 is TGTGCCAGCAGTGAAGCTTGGGCGGGAGGGACAGATACGCAGTATTTT. The encoded protein is CASSEAWAGGTDTQYF.

V and J are TRBV11-3 and TRBJ1-6; no definite D call. The CDR3 consists of 13 residues. The germline V and J ends were trimmed by 0 bases and 8 bases, with 5 bases remaining between them. Germline loops: CDR1 SGHNT, CDR2 YENEEA. The CDR3 DNA reads as TGTGCCAGCAGCTTAGAGGCAGATTCACCCCTCCACTTT. Translating gives CASSLEADSPLHF. The full variable domain, completed using reference TRBV11-3 and TRBJ1-6, is EAGVVQSPRYKIIEKKQPVAFWCNPISGHNTLYWYLQNLGQGPELLIRYENEEAVDDSQLPKDRFSAERLKGVDSTLKIQPAELGDSAVYLCASSLEADSPLHFGNGTRLTVT.

The chain has TRBV7-3 and TRBJ2-2, with D unclear. The CDR3 spans 13 residues. The V and J ends lost 5 bases and 1 base respectively, with 5 bases between them. Per germline, CDR1 SGHTA and CDR2 FQGTGA. The CDR3 here is CASSLLNTGELFF. CDR3 sequence (DNA): TGTGCCAGCAGCCTCCTGAACACCGGGGAGCTGTTTTTT.

The V call is TRBV5-1, the J call TRBJ2-3, with TRBD2 matching 11 bases. Unmatched junction bases numbered 18, after V lost 1 base and J lost 5 bases. The germline CDR1 and CDR2 sequences are SGHRS and YFSETQ. The CDR3 contains 20 residues. CDR3 protein: CASSLSFASGRYGSRDTQYF. Written as DNA, the CDR3 is TGCGCCAGCAGCTTGAGCTTCGCTAGCGGGAGGTATGGGTCTCGAGATACGCAGTATTTT.

This chain links TRBV19 with TRBJ2-7, with D possibly being TRBD2 (6 bases). V shed 5 bases and J shed 3 bases, with 20 bases lying between them. CDR3 length: 16 residues. From germline, CDR1 is LNHDA and CDR2 SQIVND (reference sequence). The CDR3 region has the DNA TGTGCCAGTAGTTCGTCCTACGGGGGAGGAGACTACGAGCAGTACTTC. This codes for CASSSSYGGGDYEQYF.

This clone occurred once. This chain uses TRBV5-1 with TRBJ2-1; D unresolved. Germline V gene sequence: CDR1 SGHRS, CDR2 YFSETQ. The CDR3 runs to 15 residues. Trimming removed 0 bases from V and 4 bases from J, with 11 bases in between. The CDR3 bases are TGCGCCAGCAGCTTGGTGAAGAGGAGTTACAATGAGCAGTTCTTC. Encoded protein: CASSLVKRSYNEQFF.

The chain uses TRBV19 and TRBJ1-1; D remains unclear. V lost 0 bases and J 5 bases, leaving 13 bases between the germline ends. The CDR3 runs to 15 residues. Germline V gene lookup returns CDR1 LNHDA and CDR2 SQIVND (reference sequence). CDR3 region: CASSIDGTGRTEAFF. CDR3 bases: TGTGCCAGTAGTATAGATGGTACGGGGAGGACTGAAGCTTTCTTT. The full variable domain, completed using reference TRBV19 and TRBJ1-1, is DGGITQSPKYLFRKEGQNVTLSCEQNLNHDAMYWYRQDPGQGLRLIYYSQIVNDFQKGDIAEGYSVSREKKESFPLTVTSAQKNPTAFYLCASSIDGTGRTEAFFGQGTRLTVV.

The chain is built from TRBV19 and TRBJ2-1, with D perhaps TRBD2 (5 bases). The CDR3 has 15 amino acids. The germline V and J ends were trimmed by 6 bases and 0 bases, with 12 bases remaining between them. Germline V gives CDR1 LNHDA, CDR2 SQIVND (reference sequence). Written as DNA, the CDR3 is TGTGCCAGTAGCCCGACTACGAGCTCCTACAATGAGCAGTTCTTC. Amino acids: CASSPTTSSYNEQFF.

The CDR3, as DNA: TGTGCCAGCAGTTTTTCGGGAGACTACAATGAGCAGTTCTTC. Its translation: CASSFSGDYNEQFF. The chain recombines TRBV27 with TRBJ2-1, with D perhaps TRBD2 (6 bases). Germline CDR1 and CDR2: MNHEY and SMNVEV (reference sequence). The CDR3 has 14 amino acids. The V end was cut by 3 bases, the J end by 3 bases, with 9 bases between.

V gene TRBV9 combines with J gene TRBJ1-2; D gene unclear. Trimming removed 3 bases at V and 0 bases at J, with 12 bases between. The CDR3 is made up of 15 amino acids. CDR1 and CDR2 (germline): SGDLS, YYNGEE. The CDR3 region has the DNA TGTGCCAGCAGCGGACCACAGCAAACTAACTATGGCTACACCTTC. Translated, it gives CASSGPQQTNYGYTF.

The rearrangement uses TRBV7-2 and TRBJ2-7; TRBD1 agrees at 9 bases. CDR3 size: 15 residues. Germline CDR1 is SGHTA and CDR2 is FQGNSA. V dropped 4 bases and J dropped 3; count of bases not matched to a gene: 7. CDR3 sequence reads: CASSWGQGRHYEQYF. Here the CDR3 DNA reads TGTGCCAGCAGCTGGGGACAGGGCCGTCACTACGAGCAGTACTTC. Full variable domain (missing parts from reference TRBV7-2 and TRBJ2-7): GAGVSQSPSNKVTEKGKDVELRCDPISGHTALYWYRQSLGQGLEFLIYFQGNSAPDKSGLPSDRFSAERTGGSVSTLTIQRTQQEDSAVYLCASSWGQGRHYEQYFGPGTRLTVT.

The chain links TRBV19 to TRBJ2-7; TRBD1 agrees at 8 bases. The J segment lost 3 bases and the V segment lost 3 bases, leaving 7 bases of the junction unmatched. The germline V gene encodes CDR1 LNHDA and CDR2 SQIVND (reference sequence). The CDR3 runs to 15 residues. In nucleotides, the CDR3 is TGTGCCAGTAGTATGAAGGGGACAGGCCTCTACGAGCAGTACTTC. Its protein is CASSMKGTGLYEQYF.

The chain uses TRBV24-1 and TRBJ2-1; TRBD1 is a possible D gene (6 bases). The CDR3 runs to 17 residues. The germline V and J ends were trimmed by 0 bases and 8 bases, with 19 bases remaining between them. Germline lookup yields CDR1 KGHDR and CDR2 SFDVKD. CDR3 protein: CATSDLSGQYRWYEQFF. CDR3 coding DNA: TGTGCCACCAGTGATTTGTCGGGACAATACAGGTGGTATGAGCAGTTCTTC.

The CDR3, as DNA: TGCGCCAGCAGTGGGATAGGGGAGGGGAGCACAGATACGCAGTATTTT. Its translation: CASSGIGEGSTDTQYF. V and J are TRBV10-2 and TRBJ2-3; 7 bases fit TRBD2. The V gene end was trimmed by 4 bases and the J gene end by 0 bases; junction bases not matched to a gene: 7. Germline-derived CDR1 and CDR2 are WSHSY and SAAADI. The CDR3 runs to 16 residues.

The rearrangement uses TRBV3-1 (or the pseudogene TRBV3-2) and TRBJ2-2; TRBD1 matches at 10 bases. The V gene end was trimmed by 5 bases and the J gene end by 8 bases; junction bases not matched to a gene: 8. This CDR3 region has 15 residues. CDR1 LGHDT and CDR2 YNNKEL come from the germline V gene (reference sequence). CDR3 amino acids: CASSYHDRGLGELFF. For the CDR3, the DNA is TGTGCCAGCAGCTACCACGACAGGGGGCTTGGGGAGCTGTTTTTT.

This chain connects TRBV10-3 to TRBJ2-7, with D possibly matching TRBD2 (6 bases). CDR1 is ENHRY and CDR2 is SYGVKD in the germline V gene. This CDR3 comprises 11 residues. V lost 10 bases and J lost 3, with 10 bases in between. The CDR3 nucleotides read TGTGCCACCCGGGAGTACTACGAGCAGTACGTC. Its protein is CATREYYEQYV.

This clone was counted between two and nine times. The chain recombines TRBV4-1 with TRBJ1-2; 9 bases agree with TRBD1. The germline V gene encodes CDR1 MGHRA and CDR2 YSYEKL. The ends lost 2 bases at V and 3 bases at J; junction bases unmatched: 13. The CDR3 length is 18 residues. CDR3 sequence: CASSQRELGWDRDYGYTF. The CDR3 DNA reads as TGCGCCAGCAGCCAAAGGGAACTAGGTTGGGACAGGGACTATGGCTACACCTTC.

The V and J genes are TRBV5-1 and TRBJ1-2; TRBD1 is a possible D gene (6 bases). V lost 1 base to trimming and J lost 5 bases, with 12 bases between them. CDR3 size: 14 residues. Germline V gene lookup returns CDR1 SGHRS and CDR2 YFSETQ. The CDR3 DNA sequence: TGCGCCAGCAGCTTGTTCCCAGGGACATATGGCTACACCTTC. This sequence encodes CASSLFPGTYGYTF.

The chain uses TRBV7-9 and TRBJ1-5, with D perhaps matching TRBD1 (5 bases). The V gene's germline CDR1 is SEHNR and CDR2 FQNEAQ (reference sequence). There are 14 residues in the CDR3. The V end was cut by 2 bases, the J end by 3 bases, with 8 bases between. The CDR3 region has the DNA TGTGCCAGCAGCTTATGGGGGGACAATCAGCCCCAGCATTTT. It specifies CASSLWGDNQPQHF.

The rearrangement links TRBV30 to TRBJ2-6; no reliable D call. The CDR3 is 14 amino acids. The V end was cut by 4 bases, the J end by 2 bases, with 9 bases between. Germline CDR1 reads GTSNPN; CDR2 reads SVGIG (reference sequence). The CDR3 region is CAWMRPTGANVLTF. CDR3 nucleotide sequence: TGTGCCTGGATGCGTCCCACTGGGGCCAACGTCCTGACTTTC. Using reference TRBV30 and TRBJ2-6 for the parts outside the CDR3, the full variable domain is SQTIHQWPATLVQPVGSPLSLECTVEGTSNPNLYWYRQAAGRGLQLLFYSVGIGQISSEVPQNLSASRPQDRQFILSSKKLLLSDSGFYLCAWMRPTGANVLTFGAGSRLTVL.

The rearrangement joins TRBV30 to TRBJ2-7; D possibly corresponds to TRBD2 (5 bases). CDR1 is GTSNPN, CDR2 SVGIG, per germline (reference sequence). Trimming left V 1 base short and J 0 bases short, with 10 bases between. The CDR3 length is 14 residues. CDR3 loop: CAWSGWESSYEQYV. For the CDR3, the DNA is TGTGCCTGGAGTGGGTGGGAGAGCTCCTACGAGCAGTACGTC.

The V gene is TRBV19, the J gene TRBJ2-3, with a tentative D call TRBD2 (6 bases). The CDR3 totals 16 residues. Trimming shortened V by 3 bases and J by 2 bases, and 15 bases separated the two germline ends. The germline V gene has CDR1 LNHDA and CDR2 SQIVND (reference sequence). The CDR3 nucleotides are TGTGCCAGTAGTATGAGGGTCGGGGGATTCACAGATACGCAGTATTTT. Protein product: CASSMRVGGFTDTQYF.

The chain joins TRBV4-3 to TRBJ2-3; the match to TRBD2 covers 8 bases. V trimming: 0 bases; J trimming: 9 bases; junction bases outside the gene matches: 11. CDR3 length: 16 residues. Germline V CDR1 and CDR2: LGHNA, YSLEER. The CDR3 is CASSQDLRAGGVTQYF. CDR3 sequence (DNA): TGCGCCAGCAGCCAAGATCTGAGGGCGGGGGGAGTGACGCAGTATTTT.

This chain connects TRBV10-1 to TRBJ1-5, with TRBD1 matching 9 bases. The CDR3 is 17 amino acids. V dropped 3 bases and J dropped 4; count of bases not matched to a gene: 10. CDR1 is WNHNN and CDR2 is SYGVQD in the germline V gene (reference sequence). The CDR3 protein is CASSETQDRGGNQPQHF. CDR3 bases: TGCGCCAGCAGTGAAACCCAGGACAGGGGAGGTAATCAGCCCCAGCATTTT.